The sequence of this T cell receptor beta chain was determined in a study of blood T cells in healthy people across ages. Study-wide findings and caveats: When one million T cells were used, diversity estimates were thought to be underestimates. Correlation between TCR beta diversity and naive T cell percentage was strong.

The CDR3 consists of 15 residues. J lost 3 bases, V lost 11 bases, and 15 bases had no gene match. Germline V gives CDR1 SGHTA, CDR2 FQGNSA. PCR was performed a second time for roughly 7 to 12 cycles using a sample-barcoded 5' primer and a J-beta primer mix. A template-switch adaptor containing 12 random nucleotides labeled each cDNA molecule. One entry per CDR3 protein, called by TCRdb with MiXCR from the 5' RACE reads. This sample has roughly 800,000 distinct CDR3 sequences, with 55% to 75% found just once. To note about this clonotype: The antigen remains undetermined.

The TCR was taken from a man between 25 and 39 years old in good health. The sample taken for sequencing was blood. The genes are TRBV7-2 and TRBJ1-2, with 7 bases aligning to TRBD1. Here the CDR3 reads CAGRQGTGLYYGYTF. In nucleotides, the CDR3 is TGTGCCGGACGACAGGGAACGGGCTTGTACTATGGCTACACCTTC.